The 24 T cell receptor delta chains below all came from one sample that was sequenced in a study of gamma-delta chains in newborns, infants, children. TCRdb re-called the reads using CATT. The sample includes around 6,200 delta-chain clones, approximately 2.4% seen only once; the top ten take 15% to 17%. The sample consisted of blood. The receptors were sampled from a child who was a newborn, infant or young child, either healthy, febrile or measles-vaccinated (not recorded which).

This clone was seen only a few times. An end of the junction does not agree with germline; a read error may underlie this. V gene TRDV2 combines with J gene TRDJ2; 9 bases fit TRDD3. The germline gives CDR1 GEAIGNYY, CDR2 EKD. The CDR3 covers 16 residues. The CDR3 DNA reads as TGTGCCTGTGACACCTTACTGGGGGACGTGACAGCCCAACTCTTCTTT. Translated: CACDTLLGDVTAQLFF.

This clone is deemed medium-sized. The same CDR3 also results from other DNA sequences found in this sample. The chain employs TRDV2 and TRDJ1, with 10 bases aligning to TRDD3. The J segment lost 8 bases and the V segment lost 3 bases, leaving 5 bases of the junction unmatched. Germline V CDR1 and CDR2: GEAIGNYY, EKD. The CDR3 is 13 amino acids. CDR3 nucleotide sequence: TGTGCCTGTGACCGGCTGGGGGATAAGAAACTCATCTTT. It specifies CACDRLGDKKLIF.

Remarks on this clone: A much larger clone sits a single nucleotide away, making a read error possible. No V segment was called; the J segment is TRDJ3; the table's TRDD3 call for D was not verified on the DNA. This CDR3 is 20 amino acids long. The CDR3 protein is CACDTVSVGDTPWDTRQVFF. CDR3 DNA sequence: TGTGCCTGTGACACCGTGTCGGTGGGGGATACGCCTTGGGACACCCGACAGGTGTTTTTC.

Points on this clone: A read error likely explains why the TCRdb protein, taken from a much larger clone, differs from this DNA's translation at residue 3; the protein shown is translated from the DNA. The chain carries TRDV2 and TRDJ3; 12 bases align to TRDD3. The V gene's germline CDR1 is GEAIGNYY and CDR2 EKD. The CDR3 runs to 18 residues. CDR3 loop: CAYDVLGDTAWDTRQMFF. CDR3 nucleotide sequence: TGTGCCTATGACGTGCTGGGGGATACGGCCTGGGACACCCGACAGATGTTTTTC.

In its sample, this clone is medium-sized. This chain links TRAV29/DV5 with TRDJ2; 7 nucleotides agree with TRDD3. The germline V gene has CDR1 NSMFDY and CDR2 ISSIKDK. The V segment lost 1 base and the J segment 1 base; nucleotides outside the gene matches: 7. The CDR3 is made up of 16 amino acids. CDR3: CAASQRVGDLTAQLFF. The DNA for the CDR3 is TGTGCAGCAAGCCAAAGGGTGGGGGATTTGACAGCACAACTCTTCTTT.

This clone has a handful of counts. This likely came from a read error, as a far larger clone is one base away. This sequence joins TRDV2 and TRDJ3; 8 bases fit TRDD3. This CDR3 contains 19 residues. Trimming took 2 bases from V and 0 from J; bases not matched to a gene: 8. The germline V gene has CDR1 GEAIGNYY and CDR2 EKD. CDR3 coding DNA: TGTGCCTGTGACATCTGGGGGACCCTCTCCTCCTGGGACACCCGACAGATGTTTTTC. Translating gives CACDIWGTLSSWDTRQMFF.

This clone was observed a few times. At residue 7, TCRdb's protein disagrees with the DNA translation; the protein shown here derives from the DNA. The genes are TRDV2 and TRDJ3, with a possible D match to TRDD3 (5 bases). The CDR3 spans 17 residues. V lost 4 bases to trimming and J lost 0 bases, with 12 bases between them. Germline-derived CDR1 and CDR2 are GEAIGNYY and EKD. This CDR3 reads CACDDWRTSWDTRQMFF. CDR3 DNA sequence: TGTGCCTGTGATGACTGGAGGACCTCCTGGGACACCCGACAGATGTTTTTC.

In its sample, this clone was seen a few times. The amino acid sequence in TCRdb belongs to a much larger clone and departs from this DNA's translation at residue 5, likely a sequencing read error; the sequence shown is translated from the DNA. This chain joins TRDV2 and TRDJ2; 12 positions match TRDD3. From germline, CDR1 is GEAIGNYY and CDR2 EKD. This CDR3 is built from 17 residues. J lost 5 bases, V lost 3 bases, and 9 bases had no gene match. The CDR3 loop is CACDAVGLGDTTAQLFF. CDR3 sequence (DNA): TGTGCCTGTGACGCAGTAGGACTGGGGGATACTACAGCACAACTCTTCTTT.

Regarding this clone: The database protein in TCRdb disagrees with the DNA translation at residue 16; the sequence shown here was translated from the DNA. The chain employs TRDV2 and TRDJ3, with 8 nucleotides matching TRDD3. The CDR3 contains 18 residues. CDR1 is GEAIGNYY, CDR2 EKD, per germline. The CDR3 spells CACDTGYANSWDTRQVFF. DNA of the CDR3: TGTGCCTGTGACACGGGATACGCTAACTCCTGGGACACCCGACAGGTGTTTTTC.

This clone rates as medium-sized. V gene TRDV2 combines with J gene TRDJ3, with 8 bases matching TRDD3. The CDR3 contains 18 residues. Trimming removed 6 bases from V and 0 bases from J; junction bases left unmatched: 9. From germline, CDR1 is GEAIGNYY and CDR2 EKD. The CDR3 region has the DNA TGTGCCTGTCACCACCTGGGGGAAAGCTCCTGGGACACCCGACAGATGTTTTTC. This translates into CACHHLGESSWDTRQMFF.

This clone has only a few counts. The sample holds other DNA sequences that translate to the same CDR3. The chain employs TRDV2 and TRDJ2, with TRDD3 matching 7 bases. This CDR3 contains 19 residues. CDR1 GEAIGNYY and CDR2 EKD come from the germline V gene. The junction had 12 bases not matched to a gene; V was cut back by 0 bases and J by 0 bases. CDR3: CACDTGGLGGRALTAQLFF. The CDR3 bases are TGTGCCTGTGACACCGGAGGTCTGGGGGGAAGAGCTTTGACAGCACAACTCTTCTTT.

The V gene was identified as TRDV2, while no J gene was called; TRDD3, as called in the table, went unchecked against the DNA. Germline V gene lookup returns CDR1 GEAIGNYY and CDR2 EKD. This CDR3 is 20 amino acids long. The CDR3 reads CACDTAGGYSGSWDTRQMFF. The CDR3 DNA reads TGTGCCTGTGACACCGCTGGGGGATACAGCGGATCCTGGGACACCCGACAGATGTTTTTT.

On this clone itself: With a much larger clone just one base away, this may be a read error. The chain joins TRDV2 to TRDJ2; 7 bases agree with TRDD3. The CDR3 is made up of 18 amino acids. Germline V lookup: CDR1 GEAIGNYY, CDR2 EKD. The V gene end was trimmed by 0 bases and the J gene end by 5 bases; junction bases not matched to a gene: 14. The CDR3 reads CACDTVVLVDTKTAQLFF. In DNA form, the CDR3 reads TGTGCCTGTGACACCGTTGTACTGGTGGATACGAAAACAGCACAACTCTTCTTT.

This clone is categorized as medium-sized (0.01 to 0.1%). The identical CDR3 is also encoded by other nucleotide sequences in the sample. This chain links TRDV2 with TRDJ3; 9 bases agree with TRDD3. V dropped 0 bases and J dropped 1; count of bases not matched to a gene: 3. CDR3 length equals 18 residues. Germline V gene lookup returns CDR1 GEAIGNYY and CDR2 EKD. The DNA of the CDR3 is TGTGCCTGTGACACCGGGGGATACAAATCCTGGGACACCCGACAGATGTTTTTC. It codes for CACDTGGYKSWDTRQMFF.

In its sample, this clone ranks as medium-sized. Other nucleotide sequences in the sample specify the same CDR3. The rearrangement links TRDV2 to TRDJ2; 7 positions agree with TRDD3. In germline, CDR1 is GEAIGNYY, CDR2 EKD. The J segment lost 5 bases and the V segment lost 0 bases, leaving 5 bases of the junction unmatched. This CDR3 is 15 amino acids long. The CDR3 sequence is CACDTVGITTAQLFF. DNA of the CDR3: TGTGCCTGTGACACCGTGGGGATAACCACAGCACAACTCTTCTTT.

By sample share, this clone is medium-sized. Other DNA sequences in the sample encode the same CDR3. CDR3 region: CACDSLGVSTDKLIF. The CDR3 nucleotides are TGTGCCTGTGATTCGCTGGGGGTCTCCACCGATAAACTCATCTTT. The chain joins TRDV2 to TRDJ1; 7 bases match TRDD3. The CDR3 totals 15 residues. Trimming cost V 4 bases and J 1 base; bases outside gene matches: 8. The germline V gene has CDR1 GEAIGNYY and CDR2 EKD.

Within the sample, this clone is medium-sized. In the same sample, other DNA sequences code for this CDR3. The chain recombines TRDV2 with TRDJ3; TRDD3 aligns across 8 bases. Germline CDR1 and CDR2: GEAIGNYY and EKD. The CDR3 spans 19 residues. After removal of 0 bases from V and 0 bases from J, the junction contained 6 bases not matched to a gene. In DNA, the CDR3 is TGTGCCTGTGACACCGTGGGGGATCAAAGCTCCTGGGACACCCGACAGATGTTTTTC. It is translated as CACDTVGDQSSWDTRQMFF.

This clone has just a few counts. The CDR3 sequence: CAWDAGGFSSWDTRQMFF. CDR3 DNA sequence: TGTGCCTGGGACGCTGGGGGATTTAGCTCCTGGGACACCCGACAGATGTTTTTC. The chain carries TRDV2 and TRDJ3, with 9 bases matching TRDD3. The CDR3 spans 18 residues. From germline, CDR1 is GEAIGNYY and CDR2 EKD. With 7 bases clipped from V and 0 bases from J, the junction kept 9 bases outside the gene matches.

This clone is medium-sized within its sample. Since a far larger clone is one base different, this is likely a read error. Other DNA sequences in this specimen translate into the identical CDR3. The chain recombines TRDV2 with TRDJ1; 10 bases agree with TRDD3. The CDR3 sequence is 14 residues long. The V gene's germline CDR1 is GEAIGNYY and CDR2 EKD. V lost 3 bases to trimming and J lost 2 bases; unmatched junction nucleotides: 2. The CDR3 nucleotides read TGTGCCTGTGACCTACTGGGGGATACCGATAAACTCATCTTT. It yields the protein CACDLLGDTDKLIF.

The chain uses TRDV2 and TRDJ3; 8 bases fit TRDD3. CDR3 length equals 19 residues. V trimming: 3 bases; J trimming: 0 bases; junction bases outside the gene matches: 9. The germline gives CDR1 GEAIGNYY, CDR2 EKD. The CDR3 is CACDSTGGRLSWDTRQMFF. DNA of the CDR3: TGTGCCTGTGACTCGACTGGGGGGCGGCTCTCCTGGGACACCCGACAGATGTTTTTC.

In the case of this clone: The protein recorded in TCRdb does not match the translated DNA at residue 5; the protein presented here comes from translating the DNA. The rearrangement joins TRDV2 to TRDJ3; 8 bases match TRDD3. Looked up from germline, CDR1 is GEAIGNYY and CDR2 is EKD. The CDR3 length is 18 residues. V lost 2 bases, J lost 2 bases, and 7 bases stayed unmatched. CDR3 DNA sequence: TGTGCCTGTGACATGCTGGGGGAATCCCCCTGGGACACCCGACAGATGTTTTTC. As protein: CACDMLGESPWDTRQMFF.

This clone rates as medium-sized. Other nucleotide sequences from this sample produce the same CDR3. The chain has TRDV2 and TRDJ3; TRDD3 matches 11 bases. The germline CDR1 and CDR2 sequences are GEAIGNYY and EKD. The trim removed 0 bases at V and 0 bases at J, leaving 3 bases unmatched. The CDR3 covers 19 residues. For the CDR3, the DNA is TGTGCCTGTGACACCGTTTGGGGGATACGCTCCTGGGACACCCGACAGATGTTTTTC. Its translation: CACDTVWGIRSWDTRQMFF.

As for this clone: This sample also contains other DNA sequences that code for the same CDR3. The rearrangement links TRDV2 to TRDJ3; 11 positions match TRDD3. V was pared by 0 bases and J by 1 base, with 4 bases of the junction left unmatched. This CDR3 has 19 residues. Germline CDR1 reads GEAIGNYY; CDR2 reads EKD. The CDR3 nucleotides are TGTGCCTGTGACACCGTACTGGGGGATAAGTCCTGGGACACCCGACAGATGTTTTTC. This encodes CACDTVLGDKSWDTRQMFF.

Turning to this clone: With only one base between it and a far larger clone, this is likely a read error. In DNA form, the CDR3 reads TGTGCCTGTGACACCGTACTGGGGGATACGCTATCCTGGGACACCCGCCAGATGTTTTTC. This gives the protein CACDTVLGDTLSWDTRQMFF. No V segment was called; the J segment is TRDJ3; the table assigns TRDD3, which was not confirmed against the DNA. This CDR3 region has 20 residues.